These 23 T cell receptor beta chains originate from one sample sequenced in a study of CD8 T cells in Susac syndrome (dated by TCRdb to the late 2010s). Library construction relied on the immunoSEQ multiplex PCR assay. RNA was extracted using the RNeasy kit, and roughly 0.45 to 1 microgram was reverse transcribed with random hexamers. Through fastp at Q25 and MiXCR, TCRdb rebuilt clones from the public reads, retaining in-frame beta chains. CDR3 protein sequences are deduplicated, and each keeps its most common genes and DNA. In this sample the table shows 330,000 or so distinct CDR3 sequences, over 75% of which occur a single time. The ten most abundant clones make up about 0.22% of the sample. Sequenced material: CD8+ T cells from PBMCs. These receptor sequences come from a human donor with multiple sclerosis.

On this clonotype itself: At one of its ends the junction is not consistent with the germline gene, which may arise from a read error. V usage is TRBV28 and J usage is TRBJ1-1; D is ambiguous. Germline V gene sequence: CDR1 MDHEN, CDR2 SYDVKM. The CDR3 is 16 amino acids. CDR3 sequence reads: CASSLSERAVATEVFF. As DNA, the CDR3 is TGTGCCAGCAGTTTGTCTGAAAGGGCGGTGGCAACTGAAGTTTTCTTT.

V usage is TRBV6-1 and J usage is TRBJ2-3; D gene unclear. The CDR3 consists of 14 residues. Between the trimmed V and J ends, which lost 4 bases and 2 bases, there was a span of 10 bases. Germline V gene data show CDR1 as MNHNS and CDR2 as SASEGT. The DNA for the CDR3 is TGTGCCAGCAGTGGCCTAGTGAACACAGATACGCAGTATTTT. It translates to CASSGLVNTDTQYF.

This chain joins TRBV11-2 and TRBJ2-2, with 11 bases aligning to TRBD2. The trim removed 5 bases at V and 4 bases at J, leaving 18 bases unmatched. CDR1 and CDR2 (germline): SGHAT, FQNNGV. The CDR3 spans 20 residues. In DNA form, the CDR3 reads TGTGCCAGCAGCCTTCAAGTAGCGGGAGGGCCCTCTCGTGTCACCGGGGAGCTGTTTTTT. Translation: CASSLQVAGGPSRVTGELFF.

The CDR3: CALVDPRQGAYEQYF. DNA for the CDR3: TGTGCCTTAGTGGACCCTCGACAGGGGGCCTACGAGCAGTACTTC. The chain uses TRBV30 and TRBJ2-7, with 9 bases aligning to TRBD1. Unmatched junction bases numbered 12, after V lost 7 bases and J lost 2 bases. CDR3 length: 15 residues. Germline V gene lookup returns CDR1 GTSNPN and CDR2 SVGIG (reference sequence).

The rearrangement joins TRBV7-9 to TRBJ1-4, with unresolved D. This CDR3 is built from 12 residues. Trimming cost V 3 bases and J 5 bases, with 4 bases left between them. The V gene's germline CDR1 is SEHNR and CDR2 FQNEAQ (reference sequence). The CDR3 reads CASSFGNEKLFF. The CDR3 nucleotides are TGTGCCAGCAGCTTTGGCAATGAAAAACTGTTTTTT.

The J gene is TRBJ1-1, the V gene TRBV12-3 or TRBV12-4; no reliable D call. V lost 8 bases and J 8 bases, leaving 12 bases between the germline ends. CDR3 length: 11 residues. CDR3 residues: CASVSGREAFF. CDR3 nucleotides: TGTGCCAGCGTCTCCGGCCGGGAAGCTTTCTTT.

The CDR3 nucleotides are TGCGCCAGCAGCCAAGATTCGGGGTTAGGCGGGGAGCTGTTTTTT. Amino acids: CASSQDSGLGGELFF. The gene calls are TRBV4-3 and TRBJ2-2; D might be TRBD2 (5 bases). V lost 0 bases to trimming and J lost 7 bases, with 12 bases between them. Germline CDR1 is LGHNA and CDR2 is YSLEER. CDR3 length equals 15 residues.

The V and J genes are TRBV20-1 and TRBJ1-1; no clear D. Germline CDR1 is DFQATT and CDR2 is SNEGSKA (reference sequence). The ends were cut back, 4 bases at V and 2 bases at J, with 14 bases in the middle. The CDR3 loop spans 14 amino acids. The chain's CDR3 is CSAKSPWQNTEAFF. The CDR3 DNA reads as TGCAGTGCTAAGTCCCCCTGGCAAAACACTGAAGCTTTCTTT.

The J gene is TRBJ1-1, the V gene TRBV27, with 9 nucleotides matching TRBD1. J lost 11 bases, V lost 2 bases, and 9 bases had no gene match. Germline CDR1 is MNHEY and CDR2 is SMNVEV (reference sequence). The CDR3 has 14 amino acids. The CDR3 region is CASSLGTGTPAAFF. The CDR3 DNA reads TGTGCCAGCAGTTTAGGGACAGGGACCCCCGCGGCTTTCTTT.

The V gene is TRBV28, the J gene TRBJ2-3; unclear D gene. The V end lost 2 bases, the J end lost 2 bases, and 11 bases lay between the germline ends. The CDR3 has 15 residues. The V gene's germline CDR1 is MDHEN and CDR2 SYDVKM. CDR3 DNA sequence: TGTGCCAGCAGTTTAGGAACCCGGCTCACAGATACGCAGTATTTT. The encoded protein is CASSLGTRLTDTQYF.

The chain joins TRBV25-1 to TRBJ2-7, with 15 bases fitting TRBD2. J gave up 3 bases and V 8 bases, and 5 bases lay outside the gene matches. Germline V gene data show CDR1 as MGHDK and CDR2 as SYGVNS. This CDR3 has 15 amino acids. CDR3 region: CASGGLAGGFYEQYF. CDR3 sequence (DNA): TGTGCCAGCGGGGGACTAGCGGGAGGTTTCTACGAGCAGTACTTC.

This clonotype was detected only once. V is TRBV28 and J is TRBJ1-5; no reliable D call. CDR1 is MDHEN and CDR2 is SYDVKM in the germline V gene. CDR3 length: 14 amino acids. V lost 0 bases to trimming and J lost 2 bases, with 5 bases between them. The CDR3 is CASSLWEGNQPQHF. CDR3 DNA sequence: TGTGCCAGCAGTTTATGGGAAGGCAATCAGCCCCAGCATTTT.

V is TRBV7-9 and J is TRBJ2-1; D unclear. CDR1 and CDR2 (germline): SEHNR, FQNEAQ (reference sequence). V lost 4 bases and J 9 bases, leaving 16 bases between the germline ends. This CDR3 is built from 14 residues. The CDR3 loop reads CASSSPLWWGEQFF. Here the CDR3 DNA reads TGTGCCAGCAGCTCTCCTTTGTGGTGGGGTGAGCAGTTCTTC. Based on the CDR3 plus reference TRBV7-9 and TRBJ2-1, the full variable domain is DTGVSQNPRHKITKRGQNVTFRCDPISEHNRLYWYRQTLGQGPEFLTYFQNEAQLEKSRLLSDRFSAERPKGSFSTLEIQRTEQGDSAMYLCASSSPLWWGEQFFGPGTRLTVL.

V is TRBV29-1 and J is TRBJ2-7, with D tentatively TRBD2 (5 bases). The CDR3 has 11 residues. Germline CDR1 is SQVTM and CDR2 is ANQGSEA. V was cut by 7 bases and J by 0 bases, with 7 bases left in between. The CDR3 DNA reads TGCAGCGCCCGGGGCTCCTACGAGCAGTACTTC. Its translation is CSARGSYEQYF.

V is TRBV27 and J is TRBJ2-1; D possibly matches TRBD1 or TRBD2 (5 bases each). The CDR3 has 16 residues. Trimming cost V 5 bases and J 12 bases, with 26 bases left between them. Germline values: CDR1 MNHEY, CDR2 SMNVEV (reference sequence). The CDR3 here is CASSVGVAPALEGQFF. Here the CDR3 DNA reads TGTGCCAGCAGTGTAGGGGTAGCACCCGCACTAGAAGGGCAGTTCTTC.

This clonotype has just a few counts. The rearrangement joins TRBV29-1 to TRBJ2-3; 10 bases align to TRBD1. The germline V gene has CDR1 SQVTM and CDR2 ANQGSEA. V was clipped by 3 bases and J by 4 bases; unmatched bases: 7. This CDR3 contains 15 residues. In DNA, the CDR3 is TGCAGCGTTGAGAGGACAGGGGGGTTTCCAGATACGCAGTATTTT. This gives the protein CSVERTGGFPDTQYF.

The chain is built from TRBV4-1 and TRBJ2-7, with TRBD1 matching over 7 bases. Germline loops: CDR1 MGHRA, CDR2 YSYEKL. Losses at the gene ends were 2 bases for V and 2 bases for J; bases not matched to a gene: 9. This CDR3 has 16 residues. CDR3: CASSQFGGQQTYEQYF. CDR3 DNA: TGCGCCAGCAGCCAATTTGGGGGACAGCAGACCTACGAGCAGTACTTC.

V usage is TRBV5-6 and J usage is TRBJ1-2; D not resolved. V lost 2 bases, J lost 4 bases, and 9 bases lay in between. The CDR3 covers 13 residues. Germline CDR1 and CDR2: SGHDT and YYEEEE. CDR3 protein: CASSFFGFYGYTF. CDR3 DNA sequence: TGTGCCAGCAGCTTCTTCGGTTTCTATGGCTACACCTTC.

The chain couples TRBV15 to TRBJ1-4, with 9 nucleotides matching TRBD1. CDR1 and CDR2 (germline): LNHNV, YYDKDF (reference sequence). V dropped 1 base and J dropped 4; count of bases not matched to a gene: 4. The CDR3 spans 16 residues. DNA for the CDR3: TGTGCCACCAGCAGAGGTGGGACAGGGATTAATGAAAAACTGTTTTTT. Translating it yields CATSRGGTGINEKLFF.

The rearrangement uses TRBV15 and TRBJ2-7; D is possibly TRBD1 or TRBD2 (5 bases each). V shed 0 bases and J shed 7 bases, with 10 bases lying between them. This CDR3 spans 13 amino acids. Germline CDR1 reads LNHNV; CDR2 reads YYDKDF (reference sequence). The CDR3 DNA follows: TGTGCCACCAGCAGAGATCGAGGGACGGAGCAGTACTTC. Its translation is CATSRDRGTEQYF.

The gene calls are TRBV7-9 and TRBJ2-3; D is possibly TRBD1 (6 bases). V was clipped by 5 bases and J by 2 bases, with 11 bases between them. The CDR3 consists of 14 residues. Germline-derived CDR1 and CDR2 are SEHNR and FQNEAQ (reference sequence). The CDR3 coding sequence is TGTGCCAGCAGCCTGACAGGACCCACAGATACGCAGTATTTT. Translated, it gives CASSLTGPTDTQYF. Drawing the rest from reference TRBV7-9 and TRBJ2-3, the complete variable domain is DTGVSQNPRHKITKRGQNVTFRCDPISEHNRLYWYRQTLGQGPEFLTYFQNEAQLEKSRLLSDRFSAERPKGSFSTLEIQRTEQGDSAMYLCASSLTGPTDTQYFGPGTRLTVL.

The table lists this clonotype with a count of one. This rearrangement joins TRBV13 to TRBJ2-7; TRBD2 might be the D (5 bases). V was clipped by 5 bases and J by 7 bases, with 18 bases between them. Germline CDR1 PRHDT, CDR2 FYEKMQ (reference sequence). The CDR3 consists of 14 residues. CDR3 in DNA: TGTGCCAGCAGCGCCGGGTTGGGAGTGGGTGAGCAGTACTTC. Amino acid sequence: CASSAGLGVGEQYF.

The rearrangement uses TRBV7-9 and TRBJ1-4; 8 nucleotides align to TRBD1. V was clipped by 7 bases and J by 8 bases; unmatched bases: 18. Germline CDR1 SEHNR, CDR2 FQNEAQ (reference sequence). CDR3 length equals 17 residues. CDR3 coding DNA: TGTGCCAGCAAAATTCACGGACAGGGCCCCAGATACGAAAAACTGTTTTTT. Translating it yields CASKIHGQGPRYEKLFF.